These T cell receptor beta chains were read from a single sample in a study of glioma-infiltrating T cells after dendritic cell vaccination. Assay: immunoSEQ multiplex PCR; the TCRdb copy retains only in-frame clones and omits some. Found here are approximately 100,000 clones, approximately 81% of them singletons; the top ten hold approximately 6%. The sample in question was blood, obtained before dendritic cell vaccination. The receptors were sampled from a human donor with glioblastoma. The CDR3 runs from the conserved cysteine through the conserved F or W. Each record gives: clone size, V gene, D gene, J gene, CDR3 protein, CDR3 DNA. The D gene is left open where the match is weak. Clone size appears in some rows only: once, few, many, or a class for an expanded clone.

>-|TRBV19|TRBD1|TRBJ2-1
CASNYRGDYNEQFF
TGTGCCAGTAATTACAGGGGGGATTACAATGAGCAGTTCTTC
>-|TRBV6-9|-|TRBJ2-3
CASSLPAGLITDTQYF
TGTGCCAGCAGTCTACCGGCGGGACTCATCACAGATACGCAGTATTTT
>-|TRBV6-5|TRBD1|TRBJ1-6
CASRNDRQGSPLHF
TGTGCCAGCAGAAACGACAGACAGGGATCACCCCTCCACTTT
>-|TRBV27|-|TRBJ1-1
CASSSKTGNTEAFF
TGTGCCAGCAGTTCGAAAACAGGGAACACTGAAGCTTTCTTT
>medium-sized|TRBV6-1|-|TRBJ1-1
CASSEHLESEAFF
TGTGCCAGCAGTGAGCACCTGGAGAGTGAAGCTTTCTTT
>-|TRBV10-3|TRBD1|TRBJ1-2
CASGDSNARYTF
TGTGCCTCAGGGGACAGCAACGCCCGCTACACCTTC
>-|TRBV6-5|TRBD1|TRBJ1-2
CASSYRRQGARGYTF
TGTGCCAGCAGTTACCGACGACAGGGGGCCCGGGGCTACACCTTC
>-|TRBV4-1|-|TRBJ2-1
CASSQEVTRGPHQEQFF
TGCGCCAGCAGCCAAGAAGTGACGCGGGGGCCCCACCAGGAGCAGTTCTTC
>-|TRBV5-1|-|TRBJ1-1
CASSLVAGLGTEAFF
TGCGCCAGCAGCTTGGTGGCGGGGCTGGGAACTGAAGCTTTCTTT
>-|TRBV10-3|-|TRBJ1-4
CAISRSQGDEKLFF
TGTGCCATCAGTAGGTCACAGGGTGATGAAAAACTGTTTTTT
>-|TRBV29-1|TRBD2|TRBJ2-5
CSVAGRTSGGGQYF
TGCAGCGTGGCCGGAAGGACTAGCGGGGGAGGCCAGTACTTC
>-|TRBV5-4|-|TRBJ2-7
CASSFWSGVGEQYF
TGTGCCAGCAGCTTCTGGTCAGGGGTGGGGGAGCAGTACTTC
>-|TRBV5-6|TRBD1|TRBJ1-1
CASSLDTGEWHTEAFF
TGTGCCAGCAGCTTGGATACAGGGGAATGGCACACTGAAGCTTTCTTT
>-|TRBV14|-|TRBJ2-2
CASSNIIHGGTGELFF
TGTGCCAGCAGCAATATCATTCACGGGGGAACCGGGGAGCTGTTTTTT
>-|TRBV10-2|-|TRBJ2-2
CASRRVVQGSGELFF
TGCGCCAGCAGGCGCGTCGTACAGGGTTCCGGGGAGCTGTTTTTT
>few|TRBV19|-|TRBJ2-7
CASSTQPDSYEQYF
TGTGCCAGTAGTACCCAACCGGACAGCTACGAGCAGTACTTC
>few|TRBV19|TRBD1|TRBJ1-2
CASSRAGTGGHGYTF
TGTGCCAGTAGTAGAGCCGGGACAGGAGGGCATGGCTACACCTTC
>once|TRBV5-6|-|TRBJ2-7
CASSPGLSVYEQYF
TGTGCCAGCAGTCCGGGGTTATCCGTCTACGAGCAGTACTTC
>-|TRBV5-1|-|TRBJ1-1
CASSWRVGGRTEAFF
TGCGCCAGCAGCTGGCGGGTCGGGGGGCGCACTGAAGCTTTCTTT
>-|TRBV7-8|-|TRBJ1-1
CASSFDSENTEAFF
TGTGCCAGCAGCTTTGACAGCGAAAACACTGAAGCTTTCTTT
>-|TRBV7-3|-|TRBJ2-1
CASSFGRAENEQFF
TGTGCCAGCAGCTTCGGCAGGGCTGAGAATGAGCAGTTCTTC
>-|TRBV27|TRBD2|TRBJ2-1
CASSDLADKYNEQFF
TGTGCCAGCAGCGATCTAGCGGACAAATACAATGAGCAGTTCTTC
>-|TRBV27|TRBD2|TRBJ2-1
CASSLSPLQPTLATAEQFF
TGTGCCAGCAGTTTATCCCCCCTTCAGCCGACACTAGCGACTGCTGAGCAGTTCTTC
>few|TRBV5-3|-|TRBJ2-1
CASSHASENEQFF
TGTGCCAGCAGCCACGCTAGTGAAAATGAGCAGTTCTTC
>-|TRBV7-3|TRBD2|TRBJ2-3
CASSRTSGSTDTQYF
TGTGCCAGCAGCCGGACTAGCGGGAGCACAGATACGCAGTATTTT
>once|TRBV19|TRBD1|TRBJ2-2
CASSIKGQGRTDTGELFF
TGTGCCAGTAGTATAAAAGGACAGGGTAGGACAGACACCGGGGAGCTGTTTTTT
>few|TRBV27|TRBD1|TRBJ1-5
CASRGQINQPQHF
TGTGCCAGCAGGGGACAGATCAATCAGCCCCAGCATTTT
>-|TRBV6-5|-|TRBJ2-5
CASSSLTSQETQYF
TGTGCCAGCAGTTCCTTGACTAGCCAAGAGACCCAGTACTTC